Presented here are 18 T cell receptor beta chains from one specimen sequenced in a study of CD8 T cells in ankylosing spondylitis. Whole-study findings and limits: Several highly homologous variants made up a TCR beta motif, and this motif appeared characteristic of ankylosing spondylitis blood.

Their target antigens are unknown. TCRdb used MiXCR to reprocess the 5' RACE reads, holding one entry per CDR3 protein. Of approximately 500,000 distinct CDR3 sequences detected, over 9.5% appear once; the ten largest clones hold approximately 7%. Material for sequencing was blood, either unsorted or a sorted T cell fraction (not recorded which). The receptors originated from a male donor with ankylosing spondylitis.

This clonotype has a count of ten or more. This chain joins TRBV5-1 and TRBJ2-1; the D is unclear. CDR3 length: 15 amino acids. V dropped 4 bases and J dropped 0 bases, with 11 bases sitting between them. Germline values: CDR1 SGHRS, CDR2 YFSETQ. In DNA, the CDR3 is TGCGCCAGCAGCGCGGACGTTAGCTCCTACAATGAGCAGTTCTTC. Encoded protein: CASSADVSSYNEQFF.

This clonotype has more than one count but fewer than ten. The V call is TRBV25-1, the J call TRBJ2-1; 8 bases map to TRBD1. This CDR3 has 15 amino acids. Germline CDR1 is MGHDK and CDR2 is SYGVNS. Trimming at V came to 6 bases and at J to 4 bases, leaving 8 bases not matched to a gene. The CDR3 DNA is TGTGCCAGCAGCCCGCCCGACAGGGGTTACAATGAGCAGTTCTTC. Encoded protein: CASSPPDRGYNEQFF.

The rearrangement joins TRBV5-1 to TRBJ1-1, with D uncertain. With 4 bases removed from V and 4 bases from J, the gap between germline ends came to 17 bases. Germline CDR1 SGHRS, CDR2 YFSETQ. The CDR3 runs 15 residues. CDR3 coding DNA: TGCGCCAGCAGCCCTTTATCGAGCCCGGGCACTGAAGCTTTCTTT. This codes for CASSPLSSPGTEAFF.

This clonotype occurred many times. The J gene is TRBJ2-5, the V gene TRBV29-1; TRBD1 matches 8 bases. J gave up 5 bases and V 6 bases, and 17 bases lay outside the gene matches. This CDR3 has 16 amino acids. CDR1 is SQVTM, CDR2 ANQGSEA, per germline. DNA of the CDR3: TGCAGCGTCCTGGCTTCGGACAGGGATACTTTGGAGACCCAGTACTTC. It codes for CSVLASDRDTLETQYF.

This clonotype turned up a few times. The chain joins TRBV11-2 to TRBJ2-3, with D unresolved. V gave up 1 base and J gave up 0 bases, with 20 bases separating them. This CDR3 is 19 amino acids long. The germline gives CDR1 SGHAT, CDR2 FQNNGV. DNA of the CDR3: TGTGCCAGCAGCTTAGTTGGGCGAAGAGGATTAGGAAGCACAGATACGCAGTATTTT. Translated, it gives CASSLVGRRGLGSTDTQYF.

This clonotype showed up many times. The rearrangement links TRBV24-1 to TRBJ2-3; D is unclear. The CDR3 has 14 residues. Germline assignment: CDR1 KGHDR and CDR2 SFDVKD. V was cut by 9 bases and J by 0 bases, with 12 bases left in between. As DNA, the CDR3 is TGTGCCACCTCAGGACGGATAAGCACAGATACGCAGTATTTT. Translated, it gives CATSGRISTDTQYF.

The V gene is TRBV5-1, the J gene TRBJ1-2, with 8 positions matching TRBD1. Trimming took 4 bases from V and 0 from J; bases not matched to a gene: 11. CDR1 SGHRS and CDR2 YFSETQ come from the germline V gene. The CDR3 is made up of 17 amino acids. The CDR3 DNA is TGCGCCAGCAGCAACCCGGGACAGGCCGGATCTAACTATGGCTACACCTTC. It specifies CASSNPGQAGSNYGYTF.

This clonotype has more than one count but fewer than ten. This chain connects TRBV18 to TRBJ1-4, with TRBD1 matching 7 bases. In germline, CDR1 is KGHSH, CDR2 LQKENI. V gave up 6 bases and J gave up 6 bases; unmatched junction bases: 10. CDR3 size: 15 residues. In DNA, the CDR3 is TGTGCCAGCTCCCTAGGGAGGGGGCCGGATGAAAAACTGTTTTTT. Translating gives CASSLGRGPDEKLFF.

The CDR3 is CASRDLDGYEQYV. The DNA of the CDR3 is TGTGCCAGCAGGGACCTCGACGGCTACGAGCAGTACGTC. The rearrangement joins TRBV6-1 to TRBJ2-7; no firm D call. CDR1 and CDR2 (germline): MNHNS, SASEGT. The CDR3 totals 13 residues. With 6 bases removed from V and 3 bases from J, the gap between germline ends came to 12 bases.

V gene TRBV6-2 or TRBV6-3 combines with J gene TRBJ2-5; possibly TRBD2 for D (6 bases). Trimming removed 7 bases from V and 6 bases from J, with 18 bases in between. The CDR3 has 14 residues. CDR1 is MNHEY and CDR2 is SVGEGT in the germline V gene. The CDR3 coding sequence is TGTGCCAGCACCCTGGGAGGCACGCGGAAGACCCAGTACTTC. Translation: CASTLGGTRKTQYF.

The V call is TRBV29-1, the J call TRBJ2-3, with 7 bases matching TRBD2. Germline-derived CDR1 and CDR2 are SQVTM and ANQGSEA. The CDR3 is made up of 15 amino acids. Germline trimming cut 7 bases from V and 2 bases from J; bases unmatched to any gene: 12. The CDR3 bases are TGCAGCGCTGCGAACCCGGGAGGCTCCACAGATACGCAGTATTTT. This translates into CSAANPGGSTDTQYF.

The rearrangement uses TRBV25-1 and TRBJ2-4; D might be TRBD2 (6 bases). Trimming stripped 3 bases from V and 7 bases from J, with 13 bases between. Germline V CDR1 and CDR2: MGHDK, SYGVNS. The CDR3 runs 14 residues. The CDR3 DNA follows: TGTGCCAGCAGTGATTCGAAAGGGACTAACATTCAGTACTTC. It yields the protein CASSDSKGTNIQYF.

A word on this clonotype: At one of its ends the junction is not consistent with the germline gene, which may arise from a read error. The V call is TRBV29-1, the J call TRBJ2-1, with D uncertain. Germline V gene lookup returns CDR1 SQVTM and CDR2 ANQGSEA. This CDR3 has 12 amino acids. CDR3 in amino acids: CSDEDLGYEQFF. The CDR3, as DNA: TGCAGCGATGAAGATCTAGGGTATGAGCAGTTCTTC.

The rearrangement uses TRBV21-1 and TRBJ1-1; the table's D call of TRBD1 was not tested on the DNA. TRBV21-1 is a pseudogene. The CDR3 extends over 14 amino acids. The CDR3 bases are TGTGCCAGCAATTCCCCGGGGGGAGGAACTGAAGCTTTCTTT. This gives the protein CASNSPGGGTEAFF.

This clonotype was seen more than once but under ten times. V is TRBV28 and J is TRBJ2-3; D is possibly TRBD1 (5 bases). This CDR3 region has 14 residues. The germline gives CDR1 MDHEN, CDR2 SYDVKM. Trimming removed 5 bases from V and 2 bases from J, with 11 bases in between. CDR3 amino acids: CASSAQGTTDTQYF. The CDR3 region has the DNA TGTGCCAGCAGTGCCCAGGGTACCACAGATACGCAGTATTTT.

There are many counts of this clonotype. The chain has TRBV12-3 or TRBV12-4 and TRBJ1-5, with 8 nucleotides matching TRBD1. The CDR3 totals 16 residues. After removal of 1 base from V and 4 bases from J, the junction contained 6 bases not matched to a gene. The CDR3 bases are TGTGCCAGCAGTTTAGGACAGGGGAGGAAGAATCAGCCCCAGCATTTT. Its protein is CASSLGQGRKNQPQHF.

This clonotype appeared a few times. The rearrangement links TRBV12-3 or TRBV12-4 to TRBJ2-3; D may correspond to TRBD1 or TRBD2 (7 bases each). The CDR3 consists of 15 residues. Trimming took 5 bases from V and 5 from J, leaving 17 bases between them. CDR3 in DNA: TGTGCCAGCAGTCCCCAGGGGGGAGGGCTAGATACGCAGTATTTT. Translating it yields CASSPQGGGLDTQYF.

Many counts were recorded for this clonotype. The J gene is TRBJ2-5, the V gene TRBV27; D assignment may be TRBD1 or TRBD2 (5 bases each). Trimming removed 5 bases at V and 7 bases at J, with 17 bases between. This CDR3 has 14 amino acids. Germline V CDR1 and CDR2: MNHEY, SMNVEV (reference sequence). CDR3 residues: CASSPGTVPWTQYF. The CDR3 DNA is TGTGCCAGCAGTCCGGGGACGGTCCCATGGACCCAGTACTTC.